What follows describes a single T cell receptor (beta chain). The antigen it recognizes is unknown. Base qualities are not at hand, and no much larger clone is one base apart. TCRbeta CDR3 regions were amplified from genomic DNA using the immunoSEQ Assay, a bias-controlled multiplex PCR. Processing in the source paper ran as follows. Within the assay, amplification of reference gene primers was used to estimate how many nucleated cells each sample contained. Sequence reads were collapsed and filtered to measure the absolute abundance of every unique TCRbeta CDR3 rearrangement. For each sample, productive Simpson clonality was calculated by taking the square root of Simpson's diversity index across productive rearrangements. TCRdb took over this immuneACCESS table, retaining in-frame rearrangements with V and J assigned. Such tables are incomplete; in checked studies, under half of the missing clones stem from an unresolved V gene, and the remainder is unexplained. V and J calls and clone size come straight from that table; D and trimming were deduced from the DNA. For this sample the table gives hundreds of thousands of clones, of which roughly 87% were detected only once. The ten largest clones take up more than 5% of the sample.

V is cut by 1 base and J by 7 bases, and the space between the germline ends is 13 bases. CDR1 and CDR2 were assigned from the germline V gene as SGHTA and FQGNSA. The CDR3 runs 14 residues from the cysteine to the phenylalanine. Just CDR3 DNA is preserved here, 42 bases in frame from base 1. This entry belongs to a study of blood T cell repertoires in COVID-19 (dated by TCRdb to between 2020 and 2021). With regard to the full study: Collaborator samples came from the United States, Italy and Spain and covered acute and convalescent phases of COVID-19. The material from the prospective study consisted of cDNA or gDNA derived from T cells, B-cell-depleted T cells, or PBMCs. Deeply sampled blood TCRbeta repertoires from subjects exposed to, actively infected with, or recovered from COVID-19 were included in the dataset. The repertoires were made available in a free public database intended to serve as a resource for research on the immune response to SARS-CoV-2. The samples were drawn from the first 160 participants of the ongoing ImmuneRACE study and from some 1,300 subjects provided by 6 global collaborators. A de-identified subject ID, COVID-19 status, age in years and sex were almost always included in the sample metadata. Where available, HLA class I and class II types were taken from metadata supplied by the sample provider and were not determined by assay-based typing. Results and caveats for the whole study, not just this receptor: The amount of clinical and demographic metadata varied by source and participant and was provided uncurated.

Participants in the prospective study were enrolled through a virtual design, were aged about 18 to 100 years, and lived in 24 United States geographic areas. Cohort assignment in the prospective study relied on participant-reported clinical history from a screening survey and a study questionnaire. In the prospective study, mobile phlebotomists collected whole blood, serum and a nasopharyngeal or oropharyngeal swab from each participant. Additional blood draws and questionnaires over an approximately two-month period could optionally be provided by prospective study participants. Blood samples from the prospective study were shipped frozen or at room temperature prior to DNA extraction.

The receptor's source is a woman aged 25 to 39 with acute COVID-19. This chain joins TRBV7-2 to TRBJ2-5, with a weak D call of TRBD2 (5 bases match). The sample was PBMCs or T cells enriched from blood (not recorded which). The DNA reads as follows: TGTGCCAGCAGCTTAGGCGGGCTAGAGGGGACCCAGTACTTC. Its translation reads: CASSLGGLEGTQYF.